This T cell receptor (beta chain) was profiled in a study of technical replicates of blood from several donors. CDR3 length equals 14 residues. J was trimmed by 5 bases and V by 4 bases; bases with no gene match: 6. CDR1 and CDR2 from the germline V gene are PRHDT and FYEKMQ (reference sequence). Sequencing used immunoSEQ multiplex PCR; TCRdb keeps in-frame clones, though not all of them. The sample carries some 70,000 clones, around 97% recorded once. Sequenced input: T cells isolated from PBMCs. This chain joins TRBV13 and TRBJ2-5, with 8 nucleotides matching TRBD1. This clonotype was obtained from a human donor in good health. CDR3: CASSSRGPGETQYF. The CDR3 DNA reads TGTGCCAGCAGCTCCAGGGGGCCCGGGGAGACCCAGTACTTC.